This TCR beta chain was retrieved from a study of neurological immune-mediated disorders. TCRdb reprocessed the 5' RACE reads with MiXCR, giving one entry per CDR3 protein. Of 44,000 or so distinct CDR3 sequences in the sample, under 6.5% were seen once. This CDR3 region has 14 residues. V was trimmed by 9 bases and J by 3 bases, leaving 17 bases between them. The germline CDR1 and CDR2 sequences are WSHSY and SAAADI. This clonotype was observed at least ten times. Input material: CD4+ T cells from blood. The receptor's source is a woman in her 40s in good health. The V call is TRBV10-2, the J call TRBJ1-2; D call uncertain. CDR3 sequence reads: CASQPPISYYGYTF. The CDR3, as DNA: TGCGCCAGTCAACCTCCTATTAGTTACTATGGCTACACCTTC.